The text below deals with one T cell receptor (beta chain). No antigen is known for it. No much larger clone is present one base from it, and per-base qualities are unavailable. Library preparation was by the immunoSEQ multiplex PCR assay. The multiplex PCR relied on a mix of 60 forward primers for TCR Vbeta segments and 13 reverse primers for TCR Jbeta segments. The CDR3 region of rearranged TCR beta genes was amplified from genomic DNA with a multiplex PCR assay. On the Illumina HiSeq System, the amplified TCR beta libraries were sequenced as 87-base-pair reads. Concerning the study's data processing: Across the roughly 640 repertoires, a later analysis counted approximately 83 million unique TCR beta chains, 9 million to 14 million of which were shared by at least two donors. To remove PCR and sequencing errors, raw reads were error-corrected and collapsed into unique sequences using a nearest-neighbor algorithm that merged closely related sequences. CDR3 sequences were aligned to IMGT reference sequences to assign V, D and J gene segments. Each retained sequence needed at least a six-nucleotide match to both a V gene segment and a J gene segment. A rearrangement was called productive if the CDR3 had no stop codons and remained in frame with V and J, and every other rearrangement was called non-productive. CDR3 was defined according to IMGT convention as the region running from the second conserved V-encoded cysteine to the conserved J-encoded phenylalanine. The earlier analysis of about 640 of the donors excluded any sequence lacking an unambiguous match to a single V gene segment. An earlier analysis of 450 to 650 of the donors called V segments functional above 56.7% productive rearrangements and segregating when the between-donor standard deviation exceeded 5%. To diagnose cytomegalovirus status from the catalog of TCR beta chain sequences, a statistical classification framework was built. In a later analysis, TCR nucleotide sequences were compared against IMGT/GENE-DB human TR gene sequences so that V and J genes could be assigned. In a later analysis, CDR3 sequences and most-parsimonious VDJ recombination scenarios were assigned using the TCRdist pipeline. In a later analysis, every TCR beta chain was defined by the combination of its CDR3 amino acid sequence and its V-gene family, and reads without a unique V-gene family were dropped. A later analysis removed roughly 590 highly shared, low-generation-probability nucleotide sequences to deal with suspected cross-contamination and a sequencing artifact. In a later analysis, a clonal expansion index was calculated for each public chain from normalized within-repertoire ranks of inferred template counts. A later analysis computed generation probabilities with a VDJ recombination model fitted to out-of-frame rearrangements, and checked the results against IGoR. In a later analysis, TCR-TCR, TCR-HLA and TCR-CMV co-occurrence was scored with hypergeometric tests, and a repertoire-size bias correction was applied to TCR pairs. In a later analysis, false discovery rates were estimated by permuting HLA or CMV assignments 20 times. In a later analysis, co-occurring TCRs were grouped with DBSCAN, and TCRdist sequence similarity was added when clustering was performed within HLA-allele-positive subsets. For co-occurrence clustering, repertoires with fewer than 30,000 or more than 120,000 public chains were excluded, along with 4 to 6 repertoires with anomalous nucleotide sharing. TCRdb's version of the immuneACCESS table is confined to in-frame rearrangements and falls short of the full clone set. An unresolved V gene accounts for under half of the shortfall where checked; the remainder is of unknown origin. V, J and clone size are those of that table, while D and trimming were read from the DNA. The sample has around 140,000 clones on record, approximately 84% of them singletons. Approximately 1.6% of the sample goes to the ten largest clones.

These data originate in a study of cytomegalovirus exposure and HLA in healthy donors listed by TCRdb under 2017. For the study in its entirety: An earlier analysis of approximately 590 of the donors reported roughly 300 Gb of sequence data and 120 million or so unique TCR beta sequences from 150 million to 200 million T cells. Typing coverage varied by locus: roughly 629-640 donors for A, B, C, DRB1 and DQB1; 500 to 550 for DQA1; about 590 for DPA1; 400 to 480 for DPB1. To predict cytomegalovirus infection status, the study brought together high-throughput TCR immunosequencing, statistical association of individual TCRs with disease status, and machine learning. A later analysis re-examined previously published TCR beta repertoires from more than 550 donors and added high-resolution HLA genotyping to investigate patterns of TCR occurrence. Donor age, sex, ethnicity and CMV serostatus were compiled alongside the repertoire data. Among roughly 400 genotyped donors of the cohort, an average of around 240,000 unique TCR beta nucleotide sequences was sequenced per donor, of which approximately 18% were non-productive. Roughly 5 DR-DQ haplotypes were treated as single units for association and clustering because of strong linkage in the cohort. The T cell repertoires of 666 subjects were profiled by immunosequencing and related to cytomegalovirus serostatus. In a later genetic analysis, genome-wide SNP genotypes for about three fifths of the roughly 670 donors were used, and that subset was treated as a discovery cohort. HLA typing covered class I and class II loci at four-digit resolution. All discovery cohort repertoires had been generated on a single sequencing platform. Rather than drawing on any new phenotypic data, the later analysis identified candidate immune exposures from TCR beta sequences and the way those sequences occurred across donors. Besides the first cohort of 666 subjects, a separate validation cohort made up of 120 different subjects was used. An early release that covered around 590 HLA-typed donors contained approximately 300 gigabases of sequencing data and about 93 million unique TCR sequences. The study aimed to test whether signatures of past pathogen exposure could be identified by cataloging public T cell receptors. Of the approximately 400 genotyped donors, about 80% fell in the genetic ancestry cluster associated with self-reported Caucasian donors. To decide whether each TCR beta V gene segment behaved as functional or pseudogenic, an earlier analysis of some 600 of the donors relied on high-throughput TCR beta sequencing.

Study-level results and caveats: Because counts were too low, some 17 rarely observed V segments, including chromosome 9 orphons, were left out of the earlier analysis of 587 of the donors. Because HLA typing was unavailable for some donors at each locus, only the typed subset was used in association tests. It was suggested by the authors that the approach could potentially be generalized to other disease states and immunological phenotypes. Across donors, most TCR sequences were observed very rarely, whereas some public TCRs were present in many individuals. At a false discovery rate of 0.05, a later analysis linked approximately 18,000 TCR beta sequences to specific HLA alleles. According to a later genetic analysis, donors in an Asian-associated ancestry cluster had fewer N-insertions in productive TCRs than the roughly 660-donor mean. Several of the top co-occurrence clusters appeared to be linked to parvovirus B19, influenza, CMV and Epstein-Barr virus, according to a later analysis. A cluster of highly shared sequence variants was judged likely to represent a technical artifact of the sequencing pipeline. Presence/absence analyses assumed roughly uniform sequencing depth across donors, an assumption that may not hold. Because the 87-base-pair reads could not distinguish some IMGT-functional V segments, including TRBV6-2 and TRBV6-3, those segments were excluded. In both the original and validation cohorts, the classifier was reported to diagnose cytomegalovirus status with high specificity and sensitivity. In an earlier analysis of several hundred of the donors, most TCR beta V segments were observed in productive rearrangements about 87% or about 30% of the time, broadly matching IMGT annotations. A further reported finding was that TCR beta sequences accurately predicted the HLA-A and HLA-B alleles for most subjects in the first cohort. Most CMV-associated TCR beta chains appeared to be HLA-restricted in a later analysis, and the HLA associations seemed to be driven largely by CMV exposure. A later analysis found that HLA-associated TCR beta chains were more clonally expanded and had lower generation probabilities than equally common non-associated chains. Immune exposure information for the cohort was limited to CMV serostatus. In a later analysis, the rate of TCR association differed among HLA loci, with DRB1 alleles having the most associated TCRs and HLA-C alleles having the fewest. In vitro tests confirmed that three of the cytomegalovirus-associated TCR beta chains recognize cytomegalovirus antigens. Correlated functional status among segregating V segments might be attributable to linkage disequilibrium, but an unknown experimental factor could not be ruled out. Strong co-occurrence of HLA alleles, especially DR and DQ, made assigning TCR associations to individual alleles difficult. A total of about 150 TCR beta chains were listed by the study as associated with cytomegalovirus. In this cohort, only TCR beta chains were sequenced, and detectable features were limited by the absence of alpha or paired-chain data. V-gene and J-gene trimming of TCR beta chains was associated with a missense DCLRE1C variant in a later genetic analysis, and the association was replicated in an independent cohort.

The cohort comprised 670 or so healthy bone marrow donors. At the time of sampling, every cohort member was nominally healthy, though immune exposures that went unrecorded were likely present. The donor tested CMV seronegative and was one of the 352 seronegative cohort members. Each donor provided a peripheral blood sample, and peripheral blood mononuclear cells were used for TCR beta sequencing. Genomic DNA extraction from the blood cell samples was performed with the Qiagen DNeasy Blood Extraction Kit. Trimmed from V: 7 bases; trimmed from J: 4 bases; junction bases lacking a gene match: 13. The CDR3 runs 16 residues from the cysteine to the phenylalanine. Of all the DNA, just the CDR3 is kept, 48 bases in frame from base 1. CDR1 MNHEY and CDR2 SMNVEV are derived from the germline V gene (reference sequence).

The clonotype was recovered from a woman aged 18-29 years in good health and CMV-seronegative. The sequencing sample was made of PBMCs. Rearrangement joined TRBV27 to TRBJ1-1, with 9 bases aligning to TRBD1. The DNA sequence is given as TGTGCCAGCACCTTGGTGGGACAGGGATCGTCCACTGAAGCTTTCTTT. Protein translation: CASTLVGQGSSTEAFF.